The 24 T cell receptor beta chains below all came from one sample that was sequenced in a study of blood T cells in healthy people across ages. The use of a sample-barcoded 5' primer and a J-beta primer mix characterized a second PCR of about 7 to 12 cycles. TCRdb fed the 5' RACE reads into MiXCR, producing one record per CDR3 protein. The top ten hold roughly 3.5% of the sample, which has about 800,000 distinct CDR3 sequences, roughly 25% seen once. These data were likewise used in another study, on T cells of mothers and their children.

The sequencing input was blood. Receptor source: a boy aged 5-17 years in good health.

V gene TRBV7-2 combines with J gene TRBJ2-5; 9 bases are a match to TRBD2. The germline CDR1 and CDR2 sequences are SGHTA and FQGNSA. Unmatched junction bases numbered 11, after V lost 1 base and J lost 11 bases. This CDR3 region has 15 residues. The DNA for the CDR3 is TGTGCCAGCAGCTTAGTGACTAGCGGCGGAAGGGAGCAGTACTTC. Translating it yields CASSLVTSGGREQYF.

This clonotype was picked up a small number of times. The chain uses TRBV14 and TRBJ2-1, with 12 bases lining up with TRBD2. Looked up from germline, CDR1 is SGHDN and CDR2 is FVKESK. The J segment lost 12 bases and the V segment lost 4 bases, leaving 10 bases of the junction unmatched. CDR3 size: 15 residues. The DNA of the CDR3 is TGTGCCAGCAGCCTCCAGACTAGCGGGGGATATGGGCAGTTCTTC. Its translation: CASSLQTSGGYGQFF.

The chain has TRBV3-1 and TRBJ2-5, with D possibly being TRBD1 or TRBD2 (6 bases each). This CDR3 contains 15 residues. Trimming left V 3 bases short and J 5 bases short, with 16 bases between. Germline V gene sequence: CDR1 LGHDT, CDR2 YNNKEL (reference sequence). The CDR3 bases are TGTGCCAGCAGCCAGGATCCTACAGGGAGGGAGACCCAGTACTTC. This encodes CASSQDPTGRETQYF.

This sequence joins TRBV20-1 and TRBJ1-1; 7 bases are shared with TRBD1. V shed 6 bases and J 0 bases; nucleotides not matched to a gene: 7. This CDR3 is 14 amino acids long. Germline CDR1 DFQATT, CDR2 SNEGSKA (reference sequence). The CDR3 here is CSATGELLNTEAFF. The CDR3 DNA reads as TGCAGTGCCACAGGGGAGCTACTGAACACTGAAGCTTTCTTT.

V gene TRBV7-3 combines with J gene TRBJ2-5; D possibly matches TRBD1 or TRBD2 (5 bases each). The DNA end is a closer match to TRBJ2-1, so the J assignment may be wrong. The CDR3 spans 14 residues. Germline V CDR1 and CDR2: SGHTA, FQGTGA. The CDR3 is CASSLTGTHNEQFF. CDR3 nucleotides: TGTGCCAGCAGCTTAACAGGGACCCACAATGAGCAGTTCTTC.

The chain employs TRBV7-9 and TRBJ1-1; TRBD1 might be the D (6 bases). Germline V gene data show CDR1 as SEHNR and CDR2 as FQNEAQ (reference sequence). The length of the CDR3 is 17 residues. Trimming took 1 base from V and 1 from J, leaving 16 bases between them. This CDR3 is CASSLGREGEANTEAFF. The CDR3 DNA sequence: TGTGCCAGCAGCTTAGGGAGGGAGGGGGAGGCGAACACTGAAGCTTTCTTT.

The rearrangement joins TRBV25-1 to TRBJ1-6; D is possibly TRBD1 (5 bases). Trimming took off 8 bases at V and 1 base at J, with 12 bases between the two ends. Germline V gene lookup returns CDR1 MGHDK and CDR2 SYGVNS. This CDR3 region has 15 residues. The CDR3 nucleotides read TGTGCCAGCTCGTGGGGCGCGTCCTATAATTCACCCCTCCACTTT. Amino acids: CASSWGASYNSPLHF.

Only a few counts were recorded for this clonotype. This chain uses TRBV4-3 with TRBJ2-4, with a tentative D call TRBD1 (6 bases). This CDR3 has 15 amino acids. V was clipped by 1 base and J by 8 bases, with 15 bases between them. The V gene's germline CDR1 is LGHNA and CDR2 YSLEER. CDR3 sequence: CASSQVGQGIDIQYF. The CDR3 DNA reads TGCGCCAGCAGCCAAGTAGGGCAGGGGATAGACATTCAGTACTTC.

The chain combines TRBV19 with TRBJ1-1; tentative D call: TRBD1 (6 bases). The CDR3 is 14 amino acids. Trimming removed 5 bases from V and 3 bases from J, with 13 bases in between. The germline gives CDR1 LNHDA, CDR2 SQIVND (reference sequence). CDR3 protein: CASSSGGGHTEAFF. The CDR3 DNA is TGTGCCAGTAGTTCCGGAGGGGGGCACACTGAAGCTTTCTTT.

This clonotype was recorded at least ten times. V usage is TRBV29-1 and J usage is TRBJ2-4, with D unclear. Germline loops: CDR1 SQVTM, CDR2 ANQGSEA. This CDR3 is 14 amino acids long. Trimming removed 5 bases from V and 9 bases from J, with 20 bases in between. CDR3 in amino acids: CSVRPGQVDVIQYF. The CDR3 coding sequence is TGCAGCGTTCGCCCCGGCCAAGTAGATGTCATTCAGTACTTC. Complete variable domain (other parts from reference TRBV29-1 and TRBJ2-4): SAVISQKPSRDICQRGTSLTIQCQVDSQVTMMFWYRQQPGQSLTLIATANQGSEATYESGFVIDKFPISRPNLTFSTLTVSNMSPEDSSIYLCSVRPGQVDVIQYFGAGTRLSVL.

This clonotype was counted between two and nine times. In DNA form, the CDR3 reads TGTGCCAGCAGTTCCGGGACAGGGGGGCACGAGCAGTACTTC. This codes for CASSSGTGGHEQYF. V usage is TRBV27 and J usage is TRBJ2-5; 11 bases agree with TRBD1. The J call may be wrong; the DNA end is better matched by TRBJ2-7. Per germline, CDR1 MNHEY and CDR2 SMNVEV (reference sequence). The CDR3 consists of 14 residues.

The table lists this clonotype with a few counts. The chain links TRBV3-1 to TRBJ2-2; 8 bases fit TRBD2. CDR3 length equals 16 residues. CDR1 and CDR2 from the germline V gene are LGHDT and YNNKEL (reference sequence). V lost 1 base to trimming and J lost 3 bases; unmatched junction nucleotides: 4. CDR3 region: CASSQVPAGDTGELFF. The CDR3 nucleotides read TGTGCCAGCAGCCAAGTGCCAGCGGGAGACACCGGGGAGCTGTTTTTT.

The table lists this clonotype with a few counts. The V gene is TRBV6-1, the J gene TRBJ2-3; no clear D gene. In germline, CDR1 is MNHNS, CDR2 SASEGT. This CDR3 is built from 13 residues. V dropped 2 bases and J dropped 4 bases, with 7 bases sitting between them. CDR3 amino acids: CASSEIRADTQYF. Written as DNA, the CDR3 is TGTGCCAGCAGTGAAATACGGGCAGATACGCAGTATTTT.

The J gene is TRBJ2-3, the V gene TRBV7-9; 11 bases align to TRBD1. CDR1 and CDR2 from the germline V gene are SEHNR and FQNEAQ (reference sequence). V lost 8 bases to trimming and J lost 2 bases; unmatched junction nucleotides: 0. The CDR3 has 13 residues. CDR3 protein: CASGQGATDTQYF. The CDR3 DNA follows: TGTGCCAGCGGACAGGGGGCCACAGATACGCAGTATTTT. Supplemented by reference TRBV7-9 and TRBJ2-3, the full variable domain reads DTGVSQNPRHKITKRGQNVTFRCDPISEHNRLYWYRQTLGQGPEFLTYFQNEAQLEKSRLLSDRFSAERPKGSFSTLEIQRTEQGDSAMYLCASGQGATDTQYFGPGTRLTVL.

The chain couples TRBV3-1 to TRBJ1-2, with a weak D call TRBD1 (5 bases). The germline gives CDR1 LGHDT, CDR2 YNNKEL (reference sequence). This CDR3 has 14 residues. Trimming took 5 bases from V and 2 from J, leaving 12 bases between them. In DNA, the CDR3 is TGTGCCAGCAGCGGACCAGGGAGGAACTATGGCTACACCTTC. It translates to CASSGPGRNYGYTF. Full variable domain (outside the CDR3, taken from reference TRBV3-1 and TRBJ1-2): DTAVSQTPKYLVTQMGNDKSIKCEQNLGHDTMYWYKQDSKKFLKIMFSYNNKELIINETVPNRFSPKSPDKAHLNLHINSLELGDSAVYFCASSGPGRNYGYTFGSGTRLTVV.

This clonotype was counted only a few times. CDR3 in DNA: TGTGCCAGCAGTCCCGGGGGTTCTCATGAAAAACTGTTTTTT. Its translation: CASSPGGSHEKLFF. This chain connects TRBV6-5 to TRBJ1-4; maybe TRBD1 (5 bases). This CDR3 region has 14 residues. Germline CDR1 MNHEY, CDR2 SVGAGI. V lost 5 bases to trimming and J lost 6 bases, with 13 bases between them.

The chain carries TRBV29-1 and TRBJ2-5; D ambiguous. Germline V gives CDR1 SQVTM, CDR2 ANQGSEA. The CDR3 consists of 12 residues. The V gene lost 7 bases and the J gene lost 5 bases, with 14 bases spanning the gap. The CDR3 DNA reads TGCAGCGGAAGTGTTATTGGGGAGACCCAGTACTTC. Translated, it gives CSGSVIGETQYF.

The rearrangement joins TRBV10-2 to TRBJ2-7, with TRBD1 matching 9 bases. Germline CDR1 and CDR2: WSHSY and SAAADI. This CDR3 spans 14 amino acids. Trimming at V came to 6 bases and at J to 3 bases, leaving 6 bases not matched to a gene. CDR3 sequence reads: CASRTTGQGYEQYF. In nucleotides, the CDR3 is TGCGCCAGCAGGACTACGGGACAGGGCTACGAGCAGTACTTC.

This clonotype showed up just a few times. The J gene is TRBJ1-2, the V gene TRBV27, with unresolved D. CDR1 is MNHEY and CDR2 is SMNVEV in the germline V gene (reference sequence). Trimming took 0 bases from V and 3 from J, leaving 5 bases between them. The CDR3 spans 13 residues. The CDR3 DNA reads TGTGCCAGCAGTTTATCATCCGACTATGGCTACACCTTC. Translation: CASSLSSDYGYTF.

This clonotype was picked up a small number of times. CDR3 nucleotide sequence: TGTGCCAGCAGCTTTCCCAGCACGGACGGGGAGCTGTTTTTT. Encoded protein: CASSFPSTDGELFF. This chain uses TRBV7-3 with TRBJ2-2; D unclear. V lost 3 bases to trimming and J lost 7 bases, with 12 bases between them. Germline V gives CDR1 SGHTA, CDR2 FQGTGA. The CDR3 totals 14 residues. The entire variable domain, with the rest obtained from reference TRBV7-3 and TRBJ2-2, is as follows: GAGVSQTPSNKVTEKGKYVELRCDPISGHTALYWYRQSLGQGPEFLIYFQGTGAADDSGLPNDRFFAVRPEGSVSTLKIQRTERGDSAVYLCASSFPSTDGELFFGEGSRLTVL.

The chain couples TRBV14 to TRBJ2-5; TRBD1 matches 7 bases. The CDR3 runs to 14 residues. Per germline, CDR1 SGHDN and CDR2 FVKESK. J gave up 5 bases and V 5 bases, and 8 bases lay outside the gene matches. This CDR3 is CASSSRDSLETQYF. CDR3 coding DNA: TGTGCCAGCAGCTCCCGGGACAGCCTGGAGACCCAGTACTTC.

This clonotype turned up a few times. V is TRBV6-1 and J is TRBJ1-2; D not resolved. Trimming removed 7 bases from V and 0 bases from J, with 12 bases in between. The CDR3 has 14 amino acids. Germline-derived CDR1 and CDR2 are MNHNS and SASEGT. In DNA form, the CDR3 reads TGTGCCAGCAACCGACAATATTCTAACTATGGCTACACCTTC. Protein sequence: CASNRQYSNYGYTF.

The CDR3: CASRWRSSTDTQYF. The CDR3 DNA is TGTGCCAGCAGGTGGAGGAGCAGCACAGATACGCAGTATTTT. The chain is built from TRBV5-5 and TRBJ2-3; the D gene is possibly TRBD2 (5 bases). Per the germline V gene, CDR1 is SGHKS and CDR2 is YYEKEE (reference sequence). The CDR3 is 14 amino acids. Trimming took 5 bases from V and 0 from J, leaving 10 bases between them.

Only a few counts were recorded for this clonotype. This chain links TRBV23-1 with TRBJ2-5, with D possibly being TRBD1 (6 bases). The J call may not be correct, given that the DNA end is closer to TRBJ2-7. TRBV23-1 is classed as an ORF, of uncertain function. The length of the CDR3 is 15 residues. The DNA of the CDR3 is TGCGCCAGCAGTCAATCAACCCCCAGGGGAAACGAGCAGTACTTC. This codes for CASSQSTPRGNEQYF.